Sequencing of this TCR beta chain was carried out in a study of T cell repertoires in cytomegalovirus infection. Broader study findings: Of the TCR beta families, the public ones yielded a cumulative frequency that identified carriers of CMV plus the relevant HLA.

Concerning this clonotype: Its antigen is still unknown.

MiXCR, applied by TCRdb to the reads, yields one record per CDR3 protein. Found here are 200,000 or so distinct CDR3 sequences, roughly a fifth of them singletons; the top ten hold around 3.1%. This receptor was identified in a human donor in good health (CMV status not recorded). Some clones in this sample may be carry-over from other donors' samples. The sample consisted of PBMCs.

In DNA, the CDR3 is TGTGCCAGCAGCCAAGATAAGGGTTACAGTACCTACGAGCAGTACTTC. The encoded protein is CASSQDKGYSTYEQYF. This rearrangement joins TRBV3-1 to TRBJ2-7; no definite D call. Between the trimmed V and J ends, which lost 0 bases and 2 bases, there was a span of 14 bases. The CDR3 has 16 amino acids. Germline values: CDR1 LGHDT, CDR2 YNNKEL (reference sequence).